The text below deals with one T cell receptor (beta chain). The data belong to a study of beta chain features in type 1 diabetes. Every isolated RNA sample was fully reverse transcribed, so sequencing captured expressed TCRB transcripts. Generated by immunoSEQ multiplex PCR, the TCRdb table keeps only in-frame clones and is missing some. The profile shows under 950,000 clones, 17% of them singletons. This clonotype was sampled from a young woman in good health. Material for sequencing was naive CD4+ T cells from blood.

CDR3 DNA sequence: TGTGCCAGCAGCGTGGGACTAGCGGGAGGAACAGGTCAGACCCAGTACTTC. Protein sequence: CASSVGLAGGTGQTQYF. V usage is TRBV7-2 and J usage is TRBJ2-5; 15 bases map to TRBD2. Germline values: CDR1 SGHTA, CDR2 FQGNSA. This CDR3 is built from 17 residues. V trimming: 5 bases; J trimming: 6 bases; junction bases outside the gene matches: 10.